The clone carrying this T cell receptor (beta chain) turned up a few times. Its antigen remains unknown. The record originates from a study of beta chain features in type 1 diabetes. Whole-study findings and limits: Moderately but significantly shorter TCRB CDR3s were found in Type 1 diabetes patients in all four CD4+ subsets.

cDNA synthesis used the whole RNA isolate, giving expressed TCRB sequences. Sequencing used immunoSEQ multiplex PCR; TCRdb keeps in-frame clones, though not all of them. The data contain some 120,000 clones, roughly 17% of them singletons. Sequenced: central memory CD4+ T cells from blood. This receptor was obtained from a man aged 18 to 35 with type 1 diabetes.

The chain's CDR3 is CAWSRGEGETQYF. CDR3 sequence (DNA): TGTGCCTGGAGTCGAGGGGAGGGGGAGACCCAGTACTTC. The genes are TRBV30 and TRBJ2-5; 7 bases fit TRBD2. CDR1 and CDR2 from the germline V gene are GTSNPN and SVGIG (reference sequence). The CDR3 covers 13 residues. The V gene end was trimmed by 2 bases and the J gene end by 5 bases; junction bases not matched to a gene: 5.